This is a list of T cell receptor beta chains from one sample in a study of blood T cell repertoires in COVID-19. Here immunoSEQ multiplex PCR was the method, and the copy in TCRdb shows in-frame clones only, minus some. The top ten hold roughly 3% of the sample, which has about 170,000 clones, 65% to 85% seen once. Source material: peripheral blood. All receptors come from a human donor with acute or convalescent COVID-19. The donor label of this sample is uncertain. The CDR3 runs from the conserved cysteine through the conserved F or W. The D gene is left open where the match is weak.

V	D	J	DNA	CDR3
TRBV3-1/TRBV3-2	.	TRBJ2-3	TGTGCCAGCAGCCAAGTACAGGGTGGGCAGTATTTT	CASSQVQGGQYF
TRBV29-1	TRBD2	TRBJ2-7	TGCAGCGTTGTAAGCCCAAGATCCTCAGGGCAGGTGATAGCGGGAGCCTCCTACGAGCAGTACTTC	CSVVSPRSSGQVIAGASYEQYF
TRBV9	TRBD1	TRBJ1-6	TGTGCCAGCAGCGCATCCGGGACAGGGGTTTCACCCCTCCACTTT	CASSASGTGVSPLHF
TRBV11-1	.	TRBJ2-1	TGTGCCAGCTCCATTAGCGGTAGTTCCTACAATGAGCAGTTCTTC	CASSISGSSYNEQFF
TRBV7-8	TRBD1	TRBJ2-2	TGTGCCAGCAGCTTGTTCAGGGGGACCGGGGAGCTGTTTTTT	CASSLFRGTGELFF
TRBV5-1	TRBD2	TRBJ2-1	TGCGCCAGCAGCTTGGATCAGGTTGCGGGGGGTGATTACAATGAGCAGTTCTTC	CASSLDQVAGGDYNEQFF
TRBV29-1	TRBD1	TRBJ2-3	TGCAGCGTAACGGACAGGGCAGGCACAGATACGCAGTATTTT	CSVTDRAGTDTQYF
TRBV15	TRBD2	TRBJ2-5	TGTGCCACCAGCAGCGGACTAGCGGGGAAAGAGACCCAGTACTTC	CATSSGLAGKETQYF
TRBV19	TRBD1	TRBJ1-1	TGTGCCAGTAGTCCGGACAGGGAAAAAGCTTTCTTT	CASSPDREKAFF
TRBV5-5	TRBD1	TRBJ2-1	TGTGCCAGCAGCTTAAGGACAGGAGCCCTCAATGAGCAGTTCTTC	CASSLRTGALNEQFF
TRBV10-1	.	TRBJ1-3	TGCGCCAGCAGTGAAGCGGGTGGAAACACCATATATTTT	CASSEAGGNTIYF
TRBV18	.	TRBJ2-3	TGTGCCAGCTCACCGATCAAGAACTACGAAGGCACAGATACGCAGTATTTT	CASSPIKNYEGTDTQYF
TRBV5-8	TRBD1	TRBJ1-5	TGTGCCAGCAGCTTGCGAGACAGGGGTGGCAATCAGCCCCAGCATTTT	CASSLRDRGGNQPQHF
TRBV7-9	TRBD2	TRBJ2-7	TGTGCCAGCAGCTTAGGAATCCCCTTACGGGAGGGGACCTACGAGCAGTACTTC	CASSLGIPLREGTYEQYF
TRBV30	TRBD2	TRBJ2-5	TGTGCCTGGAGAGAGCGGGGGCAAGAGACCCAGTACTTC	CAWRERGQETQYF
TRBV28	.	TRBJ1-4	TGTGCCAGCACCCTGACCAGGGCTCGGGCAACTAATGAAAAACTGTTTTTT	CASTLTRARATNEKLFF
TRBV3-1/TRBV3-2	TRBD2	TRBJ2-5	TGTGCCAGCAGCCCCAGGTACGGGGGGGGTATGATGGAGACCCAGTACTTC	CASSPRYGGGMMETQYF
TRBV18	.	TRBJ1-4	TGTGCCAGCTCACCAGGACAGACGGAGGATGAAAAACTGTTTTTT	CASSPGQTEDEKLFF
TRBV5-6	.	TRBJ2-7	TGTGCCAGCAGCTTGAGGGGGGGCGGAAACCCCTACGAGCAGTACTTC	CASSLRGGGNPYEQYF